This entry features one T cell receptor (beta chain) sequence. The sample is drawn from a study of T cells expressing NK-cell markers. TCRdb derives one entry per CDR3 protein from the 5' RACE reads, leaving out DNA. The ten top clones account for about 7.3%, within a sample of 400,000 to 550,000 distinct CDR3 sequences. The CDR3 is 13 residues long. Germline V gene sequence: CDR1 MNHEY, CDR2 SVGEGT. This sequence was found in a woman between 18 and 75 years old in good health. The chain is built from TRBV6-2 or TRBV6-3 and TRBJ1-1; the TCRdb D gene call, TRBD1, has no DNA to confirm it. The sequencing input was blood T cells: a sorted CD56 or NKG2C T cell subset, CD4+ or CD8+ T cells, or bulk PBMC T cells (not recorded which). The CDR3 spells CASSDTGASEAFF.